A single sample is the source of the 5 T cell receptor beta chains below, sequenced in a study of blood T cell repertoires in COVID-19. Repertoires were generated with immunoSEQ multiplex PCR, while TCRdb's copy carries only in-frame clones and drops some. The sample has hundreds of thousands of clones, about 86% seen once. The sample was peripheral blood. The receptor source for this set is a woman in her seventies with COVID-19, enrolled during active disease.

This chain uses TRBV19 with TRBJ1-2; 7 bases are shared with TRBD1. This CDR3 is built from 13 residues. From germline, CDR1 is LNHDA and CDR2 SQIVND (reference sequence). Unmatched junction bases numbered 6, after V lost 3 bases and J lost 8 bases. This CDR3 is CASSMTGIGGYTF. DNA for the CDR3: TGTGCCAGTAGTATGACAGGGATCGGCGGCTACACCTTC.

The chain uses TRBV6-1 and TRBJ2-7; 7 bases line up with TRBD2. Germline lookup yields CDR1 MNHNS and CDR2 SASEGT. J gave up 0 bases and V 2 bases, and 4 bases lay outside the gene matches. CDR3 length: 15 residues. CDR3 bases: TGTGCCAGCAGTGAATGGGGAGGGAACTCCTACGAGCAGTACTTC. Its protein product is CASSEWGGNSYEQYF.

The CDR3 is CASSFKGTGDTQYF. The CDR3, as DNA: TGTGCCAGCAGCTTCAAAGGGACAGGAGATACGCAGTATTTT. This chain joins TRBV5-6 and TRBJ2-3, with 8 bases that match TRBD1. This CDR3 has 14 amino acids. Trimming cost V 2 bases and J 5 bases; bases outside gene matches: 4. The germline V gene encodes CDR1 SGHDT and CDR2 YYEEEE.

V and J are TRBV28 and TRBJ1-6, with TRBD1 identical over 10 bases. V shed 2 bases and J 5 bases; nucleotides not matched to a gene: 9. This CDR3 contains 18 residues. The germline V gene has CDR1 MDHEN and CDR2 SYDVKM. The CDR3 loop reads CASSLIGDRGLDNSPLHF. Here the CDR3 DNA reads TGTGCCAGCAGTTTAATAGGGGACAGGGGCTTGGATAATTCACCCCTCCACTTT. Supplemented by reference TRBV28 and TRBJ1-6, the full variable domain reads DVKVTQSSRYLVKRTGEKVFLECVQDMDHENMFWYRQDPGLGLRLIYFSYDVKMKEKGDIPEGYSVSREKKERFSLILESASTNQTSMYLCASSLIGDRGLDNSPLHFGNGTRLTVT.

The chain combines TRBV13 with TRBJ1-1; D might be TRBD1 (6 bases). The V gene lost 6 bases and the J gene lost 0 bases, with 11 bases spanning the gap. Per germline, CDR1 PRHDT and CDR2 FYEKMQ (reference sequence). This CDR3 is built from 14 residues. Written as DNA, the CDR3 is TGTGCCAGCAGGCGGACAGTCATGAACACTGAAGCTTTCTTT. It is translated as CASRRTVMNTEAFF. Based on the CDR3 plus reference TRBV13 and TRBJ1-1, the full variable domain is AAGVIQSPRHLIKEKRETATLKCYPIPRHDTVYWYQQGPGQDPQFLISFYEKMQSDKGSIPDRFSAQQFSDYHSELNMSSLELGDSALYFCASRRTVMNTEAFFGQGTRLTVV.